A selection of T cell receptor beta chains follows, all from one sample in a study of OX40 agonist ivuxolimab in advanced cancers. Clones were read by immunoSEQ multiplex PCR, and TCRdb kept only the in-frame ones, dropping some. Of 65,000 to 100,000 clones listed, 75% to 95% were seen once; the top ten hold roughly 6.9%. The specimen was CD4+ or CD8+ T cells sorted from blood, collected in a trial of the OX40 agonist ivuxolimab. All receptors come from an adult with an advanced solid tumor such as melanoma, head and neck, liver or kidney cancer. CDR3s include the opening cysteine and the closing phenylalanine or tryptophan. The D gene is left open where the match is weak. Only some rows state a clone size, as once, few, many or a class for expanded clones.

d_call,v_call,j_call,clone_size,cdr3_nt,cdr3_aa
.,TRBV18,TRBJ2-2,.,TGTGCCAGCTCTAGGGGACTGGAACGGACCGGGGAGCTGTTTTTT,CASSRGLERTGELFF
TRBD1,TRBV15,TRBJ1-1,.,TGTGCCACCAGCAGAGAAGAACAGGGGACCATGAACACTGAAGCTTTCTTT,CATSREEQGTMNTEAFF
TRBD1,TRBV18,TRBJ1-1,.,TGTGCCAGCTCACCAATGGGACAGGGTGGCACTGAAGCTTTCTTT,CASSPMGQGGTEAFF
TRBD2,TRBV6-4,TRBJ2-1,few,TGTGCCAGCAGTCAGACTAGCGCGATATCCTACAATGAGCAGTTCTTC,CASSQTSAISYNEQFF
.,TRBV18,TRBJ2-7,.,TGTGCCAGCTCTTCTTCGGGCGGGACCTACGAGCAGTACTTC,CASSSSGGTYEQYF
TRBD1,TRBV10-3,TRBJ2-5,.,TGTGCCATCAGTGTCGGACAGGGGACCTTCCAAGAGACCCAGTACTTC,CAISVGQGTFQETQYF
TRBD1,TRBV11-2,TRBJ2-7,.,TGTGCCAGCAGCAGACGGACAGGGTTCTACGAGCAGTACTTC,CASSRRTGFYEQYF
.,TRBV4-1,TRBJ2-7,.,TGCGCCAGCAGCCAACTTGGGGAGCAGTACTTC,CASSQLGEQYF
TRBD1,TRBV7-9,TRBJ1-1,.,TGTGCCAGCAGCTTAGGGGTCGACAGGGGAGCTTTCTTT,CASSLGVDRGAFF
.,TRBV25-1,TRBJ2-5,.,TGTGCCAGCAGTGAACCGGGCAGCCAAGAGACCCAGTACTTC,CASSEPGSQETQYF
.,TRBV2,TRBJ1-3,.,TGTGCCAGCAGTGAAGGTCCGACAGCAAGAAACACCATATATTTT,CASSEGPTARNTIYF
.,TRBV11-2,TRBJ2-7,.,TGTGCCAGCACACCCGGGATCTACGAGCAGTACTTC,CASTPGIYEQYF
.,TRBV18,TRBJ2-2,.,TGTGCCAGCTCACCACTGAATACGAACACCGGGGAGCTGTTTTTT,CASSPLNTNTGELFF
.,TRBV6-6,TRBJ1-1,.,TGTGCCAGCAGTACTACTACGGCTGAAGCTTTCTTT,CASSTTTAEAFF
TRBD1,TRBV19,TRBJ2-1,.,TGTGCCAGTAGAGGCGGGACAGGGGGCAATGAGCAGTTCTTC,CASRGGTGGNEQFF
.,TRBV28,TRBJ2-5,.,TGTGCCAGCAGTCCCCCGGGCCTAGAGACCCAGTACTTC,CASSPPGLETQYF
TRBD2,TRBV28,TRBJ2-1,once,TGTGCCAGCAGTTCCCGATTCGGGGGGGGGTCCTACAATGAGCAGTTCTTC,CASSSRFGGGSYNEQFF
.,TRBV5-5,TRBJ1-1,.,TGTGCCAGCAGCTTGGCCTGGGAGGGAAGCACTGAAGCTTTCTTT,CASSLAWEGSTEAFF
.,TRBV7-9,TRBJ2-7,.,TGTGCCAGCACCGGACGAGACACCGGGCGATACGAGCAGTACTTC,CASTGRDTGRYEQYF